The 20 T cell receptor beta chains in this list originate from one sample, sequenced in a study of T cells after yellow fever vaccination. TCRdb reprocessed the 5' RACE reads via MiXCR and lists one record per CDR3 protein. The sample records 300,000 to 400,000 distinct CDR3 sequences, around 3.9% being singletons. The sequenced sample was PBMCs, obtained 5 days after the yellow fever booster vaccination. These receptors all stem from a young man who received the YFV17D yellow fever vaccine.

J is TRBJ1-3 and V is TRBV6-5, with D perhaps TRBD1 (5 bases). This CDR3 is built from 13 residues. Germline values: CDR1 MNHEY, CDR2 SVGAGI. Trimming took off 5 bases at V and 8 bases at J, with 13 bases between the two ends. The CDR3 here is CASSRAGTDTIYF. CDR3 nucleotides: TGTGCCAGCAGTAGGGCAGGGACGGACACCATATATTTT.

This clonotype was seen more than once but under ten times. This rearrangement joins TRBV4-1 to TRBJ1-2, with D possibly being TRBD1 (5 bases). Trimming cost V 0 bases and J 2 bases, with 16 bases left between them. The length of the CDR3 is 17 residues. The germline gives CDR1 MGHRA, CDR2 YSYEKL. The DNA of the CDR3 is TGCGCCAGCAGCCAAGAGCCCGGGCGGGGGAGGAACTATGGCTACACCTTC. Its translation is CASSQEPGRGRNYGYTF.

In its sample, this clonotype was seen a few times. The V gene is TRBV6-5, the J gene TRBJ1-1, with 7 bases matching TRBD1. CDR1 MNHEY and CDR2 SVGAGI come from the germline V gene. The V and J ends lost 7 bases and 5 bases, in that order; junction bases with no gene match: 22. CDR3 length: 18 amino acids. CDR3 bases: TGTGCCAGCAAGGGAGTTTTAGTGGAGGGGGCTGTCACGACTGAAGCTTTCTTT. Translation gives CASKGVLVEGAVTTEAFF.

This clonotype was observed a handful of times. The gene calls are TRBV29-1 and TRBJ2-1; D call uncertain. CDR3 length: 12 amino acids. V lost 3 bases, J lost 7 bases, and 10 bases lay in between. Germline V CDR1 and CDR2: SQVTM, ANQGSEA. CDR3 protein: CSVDLHENEQFF. For the CDR3, the DNA is TGCAGCGTTGATCTGCATGAGAATGAGCAGTTCTTC.

This clonotype was observed a handful of times. The junction departs from germline at one end; a sequencing error may be responsible. The chain has TRBV7-7 and TRBJ2-5; 10 bases align to TRBD2. This CDR3 region has 15 residues. CDR1 SSHAT and CDR2 FNYEAQ come from the germline V gene (reference sequence). CDR3 protein: CASTLLAGDGETQYF. The CDR3 nucleotides read TGTGCTAGCACCTTGCTAGCGGGGGACGGGGAGACCCAGTACTTC. The whole variable domain, filled in from reference TRBV7-7 and TRBJ2-5, reads GAGVSQSPRYKVTKRGQDVTLRCDPISSHATLYWYQQALGQGPEFLTYFNYEAQPDKSGLPSDRFSAERPEGSISTLTIQRTEQRDSAMYRCASTLLAGDGETQYFGPGTRLLVL.

There are a few counts of this clonotype. The chain has TRBV15 and TRBJ1-2; 8 nucleotides line up with TRBD1. The CDR3 is made up of 13 amino acids. V shed 5 bases, J shed 8 bases, and the junction held 7 bases outside the gene matches. CDR1 LNHNV and CDR2 YYDKDF come from the germline V gene (reference sequence). DNA for the CDR3: TGTGCCACCAGCGTCGCACAGGGGGGCGGCTACACCTTC. Translated, it gives CATSVAQGGGYTF.

This clonotype was counted a few times. The CDR3 protein is CASRWSGGSYNEQFF. In DNA, the CDR3 is TGTGCCAGCAGGTGGAGCGGGGGCTCCTACAATGAGCAGTTCTTC. This rearrangement joins TRBV7-9 to TRBJ2-1; 8 positions agree with TRBD2. The ends lost 6 bases at V and 0 bases at J; junction bases unmatched: 4. The CDR3 extends over 15 amino acids. Germline V gene data show CDR1 as SEHNR and CDR2 as FQNEAQ (reference sequence).

This clonotype was picked up many times. The rearrangement joins TRBV12-3 or TRBV12-4 to TRBJ1-1; D might be TRBD1 (6 bases). The CDR3 has 13 amino acids. V was clipped by 6 bases and J by 1 base, with 9 bases between them. CDR3 sequence: CASSGQSNTEAFF. As DNA, the CDR3 is TGTGCCAGCAGCGGACAGTCGAACACTGAAGCTTTCTTT.

This clonotype was picked up a small number of times. V is TRBV6-2 or TRBV6-3 and J is TRBJ1-1; weak D call: TRBD1 (5 bases). The V and J ends lost 5 bases and 7 bases respectively, with 14 bases between them. Germline CDR1 is MNHEY and CDR2 is SVGEGT. CDR3 length equals 13 residues. The CDR3 here is CASSHRREGEAFF. The CDR3, as DNA: TGTGCCAGCAGTCACAGGAGGGAAGGTGAAGCTTTCTTT.

This clonotype was counted a few times. V and J are TRBV7-3 and TRBJ1-6, with D possibly being TRBD1 (6 bases). Trimming took off 2 bases at V and 14 bases at J, with 13 bases between the two ends. Germline-derived CDR1 and CDR2 are SGHTA and FQGTGA. This CDR3 has 13 residues. CDR3 nucleotide sequence: TGTGCCAGCAGCTTACTACAGGGTTTGGCCCTCCACTTT. It yields the protein CASSLLQGLALHF.

This clonotype came up many times. The chain joins TRBV29-1 to TRBJ2-3; tentative D call: TRBD2 (6 bases). Trimming shortened V by 7 bases and J by 4 bases, and 21 bases separated the two germline ends. The CDR3 covers 15 residues. Germline CDR1 SQVTM, CDR2 ANQGSEA. The CDR3 DNA is TGCAGCGCAAGAGGAGGGAAAAGCAGCGCAGATACGCAGTATTTT. This encodes CSARGGKSSADTQYF.

In the case of this clonotype: A much bigger clone sits one base away, suggesting this may be a read error. This CDR3 is missing its conserved last phenylalanine or tryptophan, likely due to a read error. The DNA is omitted, as the CDR3 cannot be located on it reliably, and the CDR3 follows TCRdb's listing. The V gene is TRBV30, the J gene TRBJ2-1; whether TRBD2, the table's D call, matches the DNA was not checked. CDR1 is GTSNPN, CDR2 SVGIG, per germline (reference sequence). Including both end residues, the CDR3 is 15 amino acids long. CDR3 sequence reads: CAWSVQREGLAPVSI.

This clonotype has a count of ten or more. This chain connects TRBV29-1 to TRBJ1-1; TRBD1 matches 9 bases. Germline assignment: CDR1 SQVTM and CDR2 ANQGSEA. V was pared by 4 bases and J by 0 bases, with 6 bases of the junction left unmatched. The CDR3 sequence is 15 residues long. CDR3 sequence: CSVGTGEAMNTEAFF. CDR3 DNA sequence: TGCAGCGTTGGGACAGGGGAAGCGATGAACACTGAAGCTTTCTTT.

This clonotype turned up a few times. The chain links TRBV6-5 to TRBJ2-2, with D perhaps matching TRBD1 (6 bases). V lost 6 bases, J lost 1 base, and 18 bases lay in between. The CDR3 is 17 residues long. The V gene's germline CDR1 is MNHEY and CDR2 SVGAGI. DNA for the CDR3: TGTGCCAGCAGCTCAAAGCCCGGGACAATGAACACCGGGGAGCTGTTTTTT. Its protein is CASSSKPGTMNTGELFF.

This clonotype was recorded a few times. This chain's CDR3 is CSARVRAGGSQETQYF. CDR3 in DNA: TGCAGTGCTAGAGTTCGAGCGGGGGGTTCCCAAGAGACCCAGTACTTC. The rearrangement uses TRBV20-1 and TRBJ2-5, with TRBD2 identical over 9 bases. Unmatched junction bases numbered 7, after V lost 1 base and J lost 1 base. The CDR3 extends over 16 amino acids. From germline, CDR1 is DFQATT and CDR2 SNEGSKA (reference sequence).

This clonotype has at least ten counts. V usage is TRBV7-2 and J usage is TRBJ1-3, with D maybe TRBD1 (6 bases). Germline V gene data show CDR1 as SGHTA and CDR2 as FQGNSA. Trimming removed 5 bases from V and 3 bases from J, with 14 bases in between. The CDR3 is 15 amino acids. The CDR3 sequence is CASSLGGASGNTIYF. Here the CDR3 DNA reads TGTGCCAGCAGCCTTGGGGGGGCTAGTGGAAACACCATATATTTT.

The gene calls are TRBV5-1 and TRBJ2-1, with D uncertain. V dropped 0 bases and J dropped 2 bases, with 9 bases sitting between them. The CDR3 spans 15 residues. Germline V lookup: CDR1 SGHRS, CDR2 YFSETQ. CDR3 sequence reads: CASSLAALTYNEQFF. The CDR3 DNA is TGCGCCAGCAGCTTGGCGGCCCTAACCTACAATGAGCAGTTCTTC.

V usage is TRBV27 and J usage is TRBJ1-1; 8 bases match TRBD1. Germline CDR1 and CDR2: MNHEY and SMNVEV (reference sequence). This CDR3 spans 15 amino acids. The V segment lost 4 bases and the J segment 7 bases; nucleotides outside the gene matches: 11. DNA of the CDR3: TGTGCCAGCAGTTCCCCCCTTCGACAGGGGAGTGAAGCTTTCTTT. Its translation is CASSSPLRQGSEAFF.

To note about this clonotype: A read error may produce the germline difference seen at one junction end. V and J are TRBV7-7 and TRBJ2-1; 12 bases are shared with TRBD2. This CDR3 region has 15 residues. From germline, CDR1 is SSHAT and CDR2 FNYEAQ (reference sequence). The CDR3 DNA sequence: TGTGCTAGCAGCTCACTAGCGGGAGGAAACAATGAGCAGTTCTTC. It codes for CASSSLAGGNNEQFF.

The rearrangement uses TRBV28 and TRBJ2-1; 8 bases fit TRBD2. With V trimmed by 6 bases and J by 4 bases, 8 bases remained unmatched. This CDR3 is built from 15 residues. The germline CDR1 and CDR2 sequences are MDHEN and SYDVKM. The CDR3 reads CASRPGGRRYNEQFF. The CDR3 coding sequence is TGTGCCAGCAGACCGGGAGGGCGAAGGTACAATGAGCAGTTCTTC.